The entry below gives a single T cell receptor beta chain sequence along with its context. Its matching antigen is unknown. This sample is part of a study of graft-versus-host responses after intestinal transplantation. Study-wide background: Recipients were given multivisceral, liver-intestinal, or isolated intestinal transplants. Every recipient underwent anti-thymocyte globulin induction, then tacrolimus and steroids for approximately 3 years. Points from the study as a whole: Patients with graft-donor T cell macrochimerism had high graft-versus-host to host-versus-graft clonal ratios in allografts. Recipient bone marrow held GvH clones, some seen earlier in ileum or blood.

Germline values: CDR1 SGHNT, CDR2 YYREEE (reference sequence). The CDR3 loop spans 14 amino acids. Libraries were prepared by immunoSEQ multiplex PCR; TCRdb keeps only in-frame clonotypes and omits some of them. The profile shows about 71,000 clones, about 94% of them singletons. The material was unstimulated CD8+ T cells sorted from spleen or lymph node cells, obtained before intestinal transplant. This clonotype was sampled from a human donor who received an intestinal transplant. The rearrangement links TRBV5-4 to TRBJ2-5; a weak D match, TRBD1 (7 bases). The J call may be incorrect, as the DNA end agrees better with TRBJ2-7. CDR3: CASSSVQGGNEQYF. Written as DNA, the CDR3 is TGTGCCAGCAGCTCGGTTCAGGGGGGCAACGAGCAGTACTTC.